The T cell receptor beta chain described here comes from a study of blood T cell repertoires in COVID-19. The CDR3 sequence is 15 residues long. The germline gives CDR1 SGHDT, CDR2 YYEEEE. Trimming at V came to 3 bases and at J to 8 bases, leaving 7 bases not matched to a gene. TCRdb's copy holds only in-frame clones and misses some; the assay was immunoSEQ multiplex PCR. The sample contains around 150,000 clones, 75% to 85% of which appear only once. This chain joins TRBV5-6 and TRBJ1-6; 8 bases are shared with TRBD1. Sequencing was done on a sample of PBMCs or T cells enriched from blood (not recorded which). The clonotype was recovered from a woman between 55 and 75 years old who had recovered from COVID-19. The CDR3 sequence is CASSYGQGRDSPLHF. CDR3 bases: TGTGCCAGCAGCTATGGACAGGGTCGAGATTCACCCCTCCACTTT.